What follows are 2 T cell receptor beta chains derived from one specimen sequenced in a study of blood T cell repertoires in COVID-19. Sequenced by immunoSEQ multiplex PCR; TCRdb stores in-frame clones only, minus some. The sample has tens of thousands of clones, 70% to 85% seen once. Sequencing was carried out using peripheral blood. These receptors were taken from a woman older than 75 with acute or convalescent COVID-19.

This chain joins TRBV2 and TRBJ2-7; a weak D match, TRBD1 (5 bases). Germline assignment: CDR1 SNHLY and CDR2 FYNNEI. This CDR3 is built from 13 residues. Trimming shortened V by 8 bases and J by 3 bases, and 14 bases separated the two germline ends. CDR3 sequence (DNA): TGTGCCAGCTGGTCCAGGGCAGACTACGAGCAGTACTTC. The encoded protein is CASWSRADYEQYF.

This chain uses TRBV10-2 with TRBJ2-7; 8 nucleotides match TRBD1. CDR3 length: 15 amino acids. V lost 3 bases, J lost 1 base, and 5 bases stayed unmatched. Germline V gives CDR1 WSHSY, CDR2 SAAADI. The CDR3 reads CASSERQGLSYEQYF. CDR3 coding DNA: TGCGCCAGCAGTGAAAGACAGGGGCTATCCTACGAGCAGTACTTC.